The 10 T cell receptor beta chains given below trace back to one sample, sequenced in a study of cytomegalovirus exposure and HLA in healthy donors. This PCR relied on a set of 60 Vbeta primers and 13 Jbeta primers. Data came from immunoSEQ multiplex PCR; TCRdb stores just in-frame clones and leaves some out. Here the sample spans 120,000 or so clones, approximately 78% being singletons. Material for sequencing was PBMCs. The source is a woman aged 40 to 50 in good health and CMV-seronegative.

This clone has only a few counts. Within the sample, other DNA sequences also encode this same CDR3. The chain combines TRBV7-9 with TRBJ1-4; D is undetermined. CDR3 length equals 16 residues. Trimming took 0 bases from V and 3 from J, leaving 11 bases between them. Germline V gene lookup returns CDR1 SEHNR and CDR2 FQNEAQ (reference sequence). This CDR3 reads CASSLAAAGANEKLFF. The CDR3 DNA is TGTGCCAGCAGCTTAGCCGCAGCCGGGGCTAATGAAAAACTGTTTTTT.

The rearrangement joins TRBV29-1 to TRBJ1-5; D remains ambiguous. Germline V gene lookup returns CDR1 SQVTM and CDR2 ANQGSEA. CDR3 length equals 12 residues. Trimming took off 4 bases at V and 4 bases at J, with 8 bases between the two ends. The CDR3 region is CSVGSGNQPQHF. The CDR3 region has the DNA TGCAGCGTTGGCTCGGGAAATCAGCCCCAGCATTTT.

DNA for the CDR3: TGTGCCACCAGCAGAGGGGACAGGGGCGGGGAGCTGTTTTTT. As protein: CATSRGDRGGELFF. The J gene is TRBJ2-2, the V gene TRBV15; the match to TRBD1 covers 10 bases. This CDR3 contains 14 residues. Losses at the gene ends were 1 base for V and 7 bases for J; bases not matched to a gene: 0. CDR1 is LNHNV, CDR2 YYDKDF, per germline (reference sequence).

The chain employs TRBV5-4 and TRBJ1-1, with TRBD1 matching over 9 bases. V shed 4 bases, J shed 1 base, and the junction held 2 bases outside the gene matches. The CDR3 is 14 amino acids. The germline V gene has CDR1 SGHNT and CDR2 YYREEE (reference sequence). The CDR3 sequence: CASSRDRENTEAFF. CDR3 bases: TGTGCCAGCAGCCGGGACAGGGAGAACACTGAAGCTTTCTTT. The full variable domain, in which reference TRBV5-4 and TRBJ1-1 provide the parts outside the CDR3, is ETGVTQSPTHLIKTRGQQVTLRCSSQSGHNTVSWYQQALGQGPQFIFQYYREEENGRGNFPPRFSGLQFPNYSSELNVNALELDDSALYLCASSRDRENTEAFFGQGTRLTVV.

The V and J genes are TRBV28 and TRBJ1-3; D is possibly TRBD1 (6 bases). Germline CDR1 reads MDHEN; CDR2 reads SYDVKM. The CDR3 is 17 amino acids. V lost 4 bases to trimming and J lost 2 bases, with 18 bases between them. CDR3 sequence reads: CASSSSYTNRAGNTIYF. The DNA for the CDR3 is TGTGCCAGCAGTTCCTCCTACACTAACAGGGCTGGAAACACCATATATTTT.

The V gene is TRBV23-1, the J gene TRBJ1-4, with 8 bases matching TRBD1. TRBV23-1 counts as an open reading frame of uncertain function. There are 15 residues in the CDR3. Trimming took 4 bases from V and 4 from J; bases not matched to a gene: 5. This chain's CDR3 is CASSPRQGNNEKLFF. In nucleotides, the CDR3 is TGCGCCAGCAGTCCTCGACAGGGGAATAATGAAAAACTGTTTTTT.

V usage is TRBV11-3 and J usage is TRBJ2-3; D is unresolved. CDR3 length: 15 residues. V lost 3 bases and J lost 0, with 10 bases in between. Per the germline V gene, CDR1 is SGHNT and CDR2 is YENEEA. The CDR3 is CASSLNAASTDTQYF. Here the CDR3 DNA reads TGTGCCAGCAGCTTGAACGCGGCTAGCACAGATACGCAGTATTTT.

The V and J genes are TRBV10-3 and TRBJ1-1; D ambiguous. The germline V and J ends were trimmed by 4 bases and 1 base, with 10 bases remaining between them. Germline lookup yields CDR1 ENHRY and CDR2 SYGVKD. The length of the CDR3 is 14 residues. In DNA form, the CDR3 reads TGTGCCATCAGTGTGGCGGGATCGAACACTGAAGCTTTCTTT. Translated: CAISVAGSNTEAFF.

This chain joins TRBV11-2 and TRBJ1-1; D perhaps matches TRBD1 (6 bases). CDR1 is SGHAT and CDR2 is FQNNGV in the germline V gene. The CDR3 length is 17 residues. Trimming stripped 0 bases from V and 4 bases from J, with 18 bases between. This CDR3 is CASSLEGFFRGGTEAFF. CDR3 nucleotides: TGTGCCAGCAGCTTAGAAGGTTTTTTCAGGGGCGGCACTGAAGCTTTCTTT.

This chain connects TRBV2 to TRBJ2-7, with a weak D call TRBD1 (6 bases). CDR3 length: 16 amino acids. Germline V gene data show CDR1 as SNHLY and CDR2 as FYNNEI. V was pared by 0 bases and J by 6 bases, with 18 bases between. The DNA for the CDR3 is TGTGCCAGCAGTGAAGCCCTTAACACACAGGGAAGCGAGCAGTACTTC. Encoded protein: CASSEALNTQGSEQYF.